The rows below give T cell receptor beta chains drawn from one sample of a study of cytomegalovirus exposure and HLA in healthy donors. The method was immunoSEQ multiplex PCR; TCRdb's version includes in-frame clones alone and lacks a portion of them. The sample records approximately 100,000 clones, 80% to 90% being singletons. The specimen was PBMCs. These receptors were collected from a man in his fifties in good health and CMV-seronegative. CDR3s include the opening cysteine and the closing phenylalanine or tryptophan. A D gene is named only where the DNA matches it firmly. Size values are once, few and many counts, or a class for expanded clones, and some rows have none.

V	J	size	D	CDR3	DNA
TRBV19	TRBJ2-7	-	TRBD1	CASSRGQNYEQYF	TGTGCCAGTAGTAGGGGACAGAACTACGAGCAGTACTTC
TRBV5-4	TRBJ1-1	-	-	CASSPDQDRTEAFF	TGTGCCAGCAGCCCCGACCAGGATCGGACTGAAGCTTTCTTT
TRBV7-7	TRBJ2-3	-	-	CASSLDGSAGDTQYF	TGTGCTAGCAGCTTAGATGGTAGCGCGGGGGATACGCAGTATTTT
TRBV2	TRBJ2-1	-	TRBD1	CASTTQLTGTGALFF	TGTGCCAGCACCACCCAATTGACCGGGACAGGGGCTCTGTTCTTC
TRBV10-1	TRBJ2-7	-	TRBD1	CASSEGGTASYEQYF	TGCGCCAGCAGTGAAGGGGGCACGGCCTCCTACGAGCAGTACTTC
TRBV5-8	TRBJ1-4	-	-	CASSEWEKLFF	TGTGCCAGCAGCGAGTGGGAAAAACTGTTTTTT
TRBV2	TRBJ2-1	-	TRBD1	CASSTDRLSYNEQFF	TGTGCCAGCAGTACGGACAGGCTTTCCTACAATGAGCAGTTCTTC
TRBV7-2	TRBJ2-7	-	TRBD2	CASSEGLAGALQYF	TGTGCCAGCAGCGAGGGACTAGCGGGGGCGCTTCAGTACTTC
TRBV10-3	TRBJ1-1	-	-	CAISELGTEAFF	TGTGCCATCAGCGAACTAGGGACTGAAGCTTTCTTT
TRBV7-8	TRBJ1-4	-	TRBD1	CASSFKGQGRSTNEKLFF	TGTGCCAGCAGCTTCAAGGGACAGGGGCGCTCAACTAATGAAAAACTGTTTTTT
TRBV12-1	TRBJ1-2	once	-	CASSFAPVYGYTF	TGTGCCAGCAGCTTTGCGCCAGTCTATGGCTACACCTTC
TRBV10-2	TRBJ1-1	-	TRBD1	CASTDRDRGRTTNTEAFF	TGCGCCAGCACCGATCGGGACAGGGGGCGTACCACGAACACTGAAGCTTTCTTT
TRBV21-1	TRBJ1-5	-	-	CASIGVSDQPQHF	TGTGCCAGCATTGGAGTTTCAGATCAGCCCCAGCATTTT
TRBV4-3	TRBJ2-7	-	TRBD1	CASSQARQGAYEQYF	TGCGCCAGCAGCCAAGCACGTCAGGGGGCCTACGAGCAGTACTTC
TRBV10-3	TRBJ2-5	-	TRBD1	CAINRDRESETQYF	TGTGCCATCAATAGGGACAGGGAGTCGGAGACCCAGTACTTC
TRBV14	TRBJ1-2	-	TRBD1	CASSPEQGANYGYTF	TGTGCCAGCAGCCCGGAACAGGGGGCTAACTATGGCTACACCTTC
TRBV9	TRBJ2-1	-	-	CASSVAGVYNEQFF	TGTGCCAGCAGCGTAGCGGGGGTGTACAATGAGCAGTTCTTC
TRBV30	TRBJ1-3	-	TRBD1	CAWSVNRGPGNTIYF	TGTGCCTGGAGTGTAAACAGGGGCCCCGGAAACACCATATATTTT
TRBV10-3	TRBJ2-5	-	TRBD1	CAIRGTGLAETQYF	TGTGCCATCAGAGGGACAGGGCTGGCGGAGACCCAGTACTTC
TRBV30	TRBJ1-2	-	TRBD1	CAWKSIKTGDNYGYTF	TGTGCCTGGAAGAGTATAAAGACAGGGGATAACTATGGCTACACCTTC
TRBV2	TRBJ1-1	-	TRBD1	CASIGGLGTGGLGEAFF	TGTGCCAGCATAGGAGGTCTTGGAACAGGGGGCTTGGGTGAAGCTTTCTTT
TRBV7-9	TRBJ1-1	-	-	CASSLQTAEAFF	TGTGCCAGCAGCCTTCAGACAGCTGAAGCTTTCTTT
TRBV4-1	TRBJ1-5	-	TRBD1	CASSHPQGAQPQHF	TGCGCCAGCAGCCACCCACAGGGGGCACAGCCCCAGCATTTT
TRBV10-1	TRBJ2-2	once	TRBD1	CATFGQVYPGELFF	TGCGCCACCTTTGGACAGGTATATCCCGGGGAGCTGTTTTTT
TRBV6-1	TRBJ2-5	-	TRBD2	CASTEGGVSQETQYF	TGTGCCAGCACCGAGGGAGGGGTCTCCCAAGAGACCCAGTACTTC
TRBV6-5	TRBJ1-1	-	-	CASSYSAGDTEAFF	TGTGCCAGCAGTTACTCCGCAGGGGATACTGAAGCTTTCTTT
TRBV28	TRBJ1-1	-	-	CASSLAKTGPNTEAFF	TGTGCCAGCAGCTTGGCCAAAACAGGGCCGAACACTGAAGCTTTCTTT
TRBV15	TRBJ1-5	few	-	CATSRFATVSNQPQHF	TGTGCCACCAGCAGATTCGCGACAGTAAGCAATCAGCCCCAGCATTTT
TRBV10-1	TRBJ1-1	-	-	CASSALGGTEAFF	TGCGCCAGCAGCGCCCTGGGGGGGACTGAAGCTTTCTTT
TRBV15	TRBJ1-3	-	-	CATSRDRGRNTIYF	TGTGCCACCAGCAGAGATCGGGGGAGAAACACCATATATTTT
TRBV18	TRBJ1-5	-	TRBD1	CASSPGTGNNQPQHF	TGTGCCAGCTCACCTGGGACAGGAAACAATCAGCCCCAGCATTTT
TRBV5-6	TRBJ2-5	-	TRBD1	CASSPGTGLSEAQYF	TGTGCCAGCAGCCCGGGGACAGGGCTTTCAGAGGCCCAGTACTTC
TRBV5-4	TRBJ2-5	-	-	CASSLGTLQETQYF	TGTGCCAGCAGCCTGGGGACTTTACAAGAGACCCAGTACTTC
TRBV5-6	TRBJ1-5	-	-	CASSSLVGGGQPQHF	TGTGCCAGCAGCTCCCTGGTGGGGGGTGGCCAGCCCCAGCATTTT
TRBV9	TRBJ1-1	once	TRBD1	CASSVALRGRQGDTEAFF	TGTGCCAGCAGCGTAGCTTTAAGGGGACGGCAGGGGGACACTGAAGCTTTCTTT
TRBV9	TRBJ2-2	few	-	CASSVFSAGELFF	TGTGCCAGCAGCGTTTTCTCTGCCGGGGAGCTGTTTTTT
TRBV7-2	TRBJ2-4	-	TRBD1	CASSSPTGIIQYF	TGTGCCAGCAGCTCCCCGACAGGGATCATTCAGTACTTC